Below are 27 T cell receptor beta chains sequenced from a single sample in a study of cytomegalovirus exposure and HLA in healthy donors (dated by TCRdb to 2015 to 2018). Receptor libraries were prepared by the immunoSEQ multiplex PCR assay. The multiplex PCR relied on a mix of 60 forward primers for TCR Vbeta segments and 13 reverse primers for TCR Jbeta segments. TCRdb limited this immuneACCESS table to in-frame rearrangements with V and J called. A share of clones is missing; checked studies link under half to unresolved V genes, and the rest is unexplained. This sample gives some 210,000 clones in total; 78% of them show up just once. The ten largest clones add up to 3.5% to 4% of the sample. Sequencing input: PBMCs. Source of these receptors: a male donor in good health and CMV-seronegative.

The chain combines TRBV10-3 with TRBJ2-1, with a possible D match to TRBD1 (5 bases). The CDR3 has 17 residues. Germline V gene lookup returns CDR1 ENHRY and CDR2 SYGVKD. V lost 4 bases, J lost 0 bases, and 16 bases lay in between. The CDR3, as DNA: TGTGCCATCAGTGCGGGCGTGGGGCCGAGCTCCTACAATGAGCAGTTCTTC. Protein product: CAISAGVGPSSYNEQFF.

This chain connects TRBV25-1 to TRBJ2-5; 11 nucleotides agree with TRBD2. The V gene end was trimmed by 4 bases and the J gene end by 1 base; junction bases not matched to a gene: 11. The CDR3 length is 18 residues. Per germline, CDR1 MGHDK and CDR2 SYGVNS. CDR3 nucleotides: TGTGCCAGCAGTGGCCGCTCGGTAGCGGGAGGGTTCCAAGAGACCCAGTACTTC. Translated: CASSGRSVAGGFQETQYF.

With respect to this clone: In the same sample, other DNA sequences code for this CDR3. This chain joins TRBV6-1 and TRBJ1-2, with TRBD1 matching 9 bases. The germline V gene has CDR1 MNHNS and CDR2 SASEGT. This CDR3 comprises 13 residues. With 6 bases clipped from V and 4 bases from J, the junction kept 3 bases outside the gene matches. CDR3 region: CASRGQGGYGYTF. The CDR3 DNA sequence: TGTGCCAGCAGGGGACAGGGAGGCTATGGCTACACCTTC.

On this clone itself: The junction shows a germline mismatch at one end, possibly a read error. This chain links TRBV29-1 with TRBJ2-3; D is unclear. This CDR3 has 12 residues. In germline, CDR1 is SQVTM, CDR2 ANQGSEA. DNA of the CDR3: TGCAGCGTGGAAGCCTTCACAGATACGCAGTATTTT. The encoded protein is CSVEAFTDTQYF.

This clone was recorded a few times. The chain couples TRBV11-2 to TRBJ1-1, with unresolved D. V lost 2 bases and J lost 1, with 11 bases in between. Germline lookup yields CDR1 SGHAT and CDR2 FQNNGV. This CDR3 is 15 amino acids long. The CDR3 bases are TGTGCCAGCAGCTTACGAGTTACCCCGAACACTGAAGCTTTCTTT. Residues: CASSLRVTPNTEAFF. The whole variable domain, filled in from reference TRBV11-2 and TRBJ1-1, reads EAGVAQSPRYKIIEKRQSVAFWCNPISGHATLYWYQQILGQGPKLLIQFQNNGVVDDSQLPKDRFSAERLKGVDSTLKIQPAKLEDSAVYLCASSLRVTPNTEAFFGQGTRLTVV.

V gene TRBV5-4 combines with J gene TRBJ2-7; the D is unclear. CDR1 and CDR2 from the germline V gene are SGHNT and YYREEE (reference sequence). Trimming stripped 6 bases from V and 11 bases from J, with 9 bases between. This CDR3 has 9 residues. The CDR3 DNA sequence: TGTGCCAGCACCTCCCCAGAGTACTTC. Protein: CASTSPEYF.

J is TRBJ2-7 and V is TRBV5-1; 11 nucleotides match TRBD2. The J segment lost 3 bases and the V segment lost 4 bases, leaving 9 bases of the junction unmatched. The CDR3 has 16 residues. The germline gives CDR1 SGHRS, CDR2 YFSETQ. The CDR3 sequence is CASSRSLAGADYEQYF. CDR3 DNA sequence: TGCGCCAGCAGCAGGTCACTAGCGGGAGCTGACTACGAGCAGTACTTC.

This rearrangement joins TRBV28 to TRBJ2-7; TRBD2 matches 9 bases. The V and J ends lost 4 bases and 5 bases, in that order; junction bases with no gene match: 0. Germline V lookup: CDR1 MDHEN, CDR2 SYDVKM. The CDR3 length is 12 residues. CDR3 in amino acids: CASSSSGDEQYF. The DNA for the CDR3 is TGTGCCAGCAGTTCTAGCGGGGACGAGCAGTACTTC.

This chain uses TRBV7-3 with TRBJ1-1, with a possible D match to TRBD1 (6 bases). Germline V gene data show CDR1 as SGHTA and CDR2 as FQGTGA. V lost 2 bases and J 3 bases, leaving 22 bases between the germline ends. CDR3 length: 18 amino acids. CDR3 in amino acids: CASSLGPQTGRRDTEAFF. CDR3 coding DNA: TGTGCCAGCAGCTTAGGGCCCCAGACAGGTAGAAGGGACACTGAAGCTTTCTTT.

The CDR3 loop reads CASSRDRGHEQYF. The CDR3 coding sequence is TGCGCCAGCAGCAGGGACAGGGGCCACGAGCAGTACTTC. The chain employs TRBV5-1 and TRBJ2-7; 10 positions match TRBD1. Germline values: CDR1 SGHRS, CDR2 YFSETQ. Trimming cost V 4 bases and J 5 bases; bases outside gene matches: 3. The CDR3 is 13 residues long.

This chain connects TRBV29-1 to TRBJ1-1; a weak D match, TRBD1 (5 bases). The germline V and J ends were trimmed by 7 bases and 4 bases, with 16 bases remaining between them. The CDR3 loop spans 13 amino acids. The germline V gene encodes CDR1 SQVTM and CDR2 ANQGSEA. The CDR3 bases are TGCAGCGCCTTAACAGGTGGCTCCACTGAAGCTTTCTTT. It encodes CSALTGGSTEAFF.

V usage is TRBV30 and J usage is TRBJ2-2; D possibly corresponds to TRBD2 (5 bases). The CDR3 runs 13 residues. V was cut by 4 bases and J by 7 bases, with 13 bases left in between. Germline V CDR1 and CDR2: GTSNPN, SVGIG (reference sequence). CDR3 coding DNA: TGTGCCTGGATTGCTCGGGGTAACGGGGAGCTGTTTTTT. Residues: CAWIARGNGELFF.

The rearrangement uses TRBV21-1 and TRBJ1-5; the table gives TRBD1 as D, unverified against the DNA. TRBV21-1 is a pseudogene segment. The CDR3 totals 16 residues. For the CDR3, the DNA is TGTGCCAGCACCCAAAGGACAGGGCAGAGAGATCAGCCCCAGCATTTT. Protein: CASTQRTGQRDQPQHF.

J is TRBJ1-2 and V is TRBV28; 10 positions agree with TRBD1. The CDR3 is 15 amino acids. J gave up 4 bases and V 3 bases, and 5 bases lay outside the gene matches. Germline lookup yields CDR1 MDHEN and CDR2 SYDVKM. This CDR3 is CASSLGQGFLYGYTF. The CDR3 DNA reads TGTGCCAGCAGTTTGGGACAGGGGTTTCTCTATGGCTACACCTTC.

The CDR3 is CASRTGDRTRGEAFF. The CDR3 bases are TGTGCCAGTAGGACAGGGGACAGAACAAGGGGTGAAGCTTTCTTT. The chain uses TRBV19 and TRBJ1-1, with 8 bases identical to TRBD1. Germline trimming cut 6 bases from V and 7 bases from J; bases unmatched to any gene: 13. The length of the CDR3 is 15 residues. Germline V gives CDR1 LNHDA, CDR2 SQIVND (reference sequence).

This chain uses TRBV19 with TRBJ2-7; 8 bases line up with TRBD1. This CDR3 has 14 amino acids. Trimming took 4 bases from V and 4 from J; bases not matched to a gene: 6. The V gene's germline CDR1 is LNHDA and CDR2 SQIVND (reference sequence). The CDR3 DNA is TGTGCCAGTAGTACTGGTGGGACAGGTTACGAGCAGTACTTC. This codes for CASSTGGTGYEQYF.

This clone was detected once. The genes are TRBV7-2 and TRBJ2-3; 11 bases are shared with TRBD2. Germline V gene lookup returns CDR1 SGHTA and CDR2 FQGNSA. The ends lost 4 bases at V and 4 bases at J; junction bases unmatched: 4. The CDR3 contains 15 residues. CDR3 nucleotides: TGTGCCAGCAGCTCTCTAGCGGGAGGAGCAGATACGCAGTATTTT. It is translated as CASSSLAGGADTQYF. The whole variable domain, filled in from reference TRBV7-2 and TRBJ2-3, reads GAGVSQSPSNKVTEKGKDVELRCDPISGHTALYWYRQSLGQGLEFLIYFQGNSAPDKSGLPSDRFSAERTGGSVSTLTIQRTQQEDSAVYLCASSSLAGGADTQYFGPGTRLTVL.

The genes are TRBV27 and TRBJ1-1, with TRBD1 matching over 7 bases. Germline V CDR1 and CDR2: MNHEY, SMNVEV (reference sequence). The ends lost 1 base at V and 2 bases at J; junction bases unmatched: 10. CDR3 length: 17 residues. For the CDR3, the DNA is TGTGCCAGCAGTTTATTCGCGGACAGGATTGTAAACACTGAAGCTTTCTTT. Encoded protein: CASSLFADRIVNTEAFF.

V is TRBV5-1 and J is TRBJ2-1; TRBD2 is a possible D gene (6 bases). V was clipped by 0 bases and J by 7 bases, with 14 bases between them. The germline gives CDR1 SGHRS, CDR2 YFSETQ. The CDR3 contains 15 residues. CDR3 residues: CASSLEPTRSNEQFF. Written as DNA, the CDR3 is TGCGCCAGCAGCTTGGAGCCGACTAGGTCTAATGAGCAGTTCTTC. Combining the CDR3 with reference TRBV5-1 and TRBJ2-1 gives the whole variable domain KAGVTQTPRYLIKTRGQQVTLSCSPISGHRSVSWYQQTPGQGLQFLFEYFSETQRNKGNFPGRFSGRQFSNSRSEMNVSTLELGDSALYLCASSLEPTRSNEQFFGPGTRLTVL.

The chain couples TRBV4-2 to TRBJ2-7; TRBD2 matches 14 bases. Trimming cost V 3 bases and J 2 bases; bases outside gene matches: 3. Germline V gene data show CDR1 as LGHNA and CDR2 as YNFKEQ. The CDR3 sequence is 16 residues long. CDR3 region: CASSQGLAGAAYEQYF. Written as DNA, the CDR3 is TGTGCCAGCAGCCAGGGACTAGCGGGGGCAGCCTACGAGCAGTACTTC.

The rearrangement joins TRBV27 to TRBJ1-5, with D possibly being TRBD1 (6 bases). This CDR3 region has 15 residues. V was clipped by 6 bases and J by 0 bases, with 12 bases between them. Germline V CDR1 and CDR2: MNHEY, SMNVEV (reference sequence). CDR3 loop: CASSSRDISNQPQHF. The CDR3 DNA reads as TGTGCCAGCAGCTCCCGGGACATTAGCAATCAGCCCCAGCATTTT.

This chain connects TRBV23-1 to TRBJ2-2, with D unclear. TRBV23-1 is sorted into the ORF group, with uncertain function. V lost 0 bases and J lost 1, with 6 bases in between. The CDR3 spans 15 residues. The CDR3 loop is CASSQSCKNTGELFF. DNA of the CDR3: TGCGCCAGCAGTCAATCTTGTAAGAACACCGGGGAGCTGTTTTTT.

This clone was counted a single time. This chain links TRBV19 with TRBJ1-3, with TRBD1 as a possible D gene (5 bases). The V and J ends lost 7 bases and 1 base respectively, with 11 bases between them. Germline loops: CDR1 LNHDA, CDR2 SQIVND (reference sequence). The CDR3 spans 14 residues. The CDR3 nucleotides are TGTGCCAGTACCGGAGGGGTTTCTGGAAACACCATATATTTT. Protein product: CASTGGVSGNTIYF.

V and J are TRBV7-2 and TRBJ2-5; tentatively, D is TRBD2 (6 bases). V lost 5 bases and J lost 5, with 24 bases in between. This CDR3 has 17 amino acids. Looked up from germline, CDR1 is SGHTA and CDR2 is FQGNSA. The CDR3 region is CASSRLTSPRMGETQYF. In nucleotides, the CDR3 is TGTGCCAGCAGCCGCCTTACTAGCCCCAGGATGGGTGAGACCCAGTACTTC. The full variable domain, completed using reference TRBV7-2 and TRBJ2-5, is GAGVSQSPSNKVTEKGKDVELRCDPISGHTALYWYRQSLGQGLEFLIYFQGNSAPDKSGLPSDRFSAERTGGSVSTLTIQRTQQEDSAVYLCASSRLTSPRMGETQYFGPGTRLLVL.

This chain joins TRBV15 and TRBJ2-3; the match to TRBD2 covers 13 bases. CDR3 length: 18 residues. The V gene end was trimmed by 4 bases and the J gene end by 2 bases; junction bases not matched to a gene: 9. CDR1 and CDR2 (germline): LNHNV, YYDKDF (reference sequence). The CDR3 sequence is CATSTWTSGRQVTDTQYF. Here the CDR3 DNA reads TGTGCCACCAGCACCTGGACTAGCGGGAGACAGGTCACAGATACGCAGTATTTT. The complete variable domain, with remaining parts taken from reference TRBV15 and TRBJ2-3, reads DAMVIQNPRYQVTQFGKPVTLSCSQTLNHNVMYWYQQKSSQAPKLLFHYYDKDFNNEADTPDNFQSRRPNTSFCFLDIRSPGLGDTAMYLCATSTWTSGRQVTDTQYFGPGTRLTVL.

The chain joins TRBV9 to TRBJ1-5, with TRBD1 as a possible D gene (5 bases). Germline values: CDR1 SGDLS, CDR2 YYNGEE. The CDR3 has 15 residues. The ends were cut back, 4 bases at V and 5 bases at J, with 16 bases in the middle. The CDR3 nucleotides are TGTGCCAGCAGCCCTACGGACACGTCCCATCAGCCCCAGCATTTT. It is translated as CASSPTDTSHQPQHF.

Only a few counts were recorded for this clone. This sequence joins TRBV5-4 and TRBJ1-4; TRBD1 aligns across 9 bases. The CDR3 totals 15 residues. V trimming: 4 bases; J trimming: 8 bases; junction bases outside the gene matches: 9. Germline V gene data show CDR1 as SGHNT and CDR2 as YYREEE (reference sequence). The CDR3 nucleotides read TGTGCCAGCAGCCCTGGGACAGGGCTTACCGAAAAACTGTTTTTT. Translation gives CASSPGTGLTEKLFF.